Listed below are T cell receptor beta chains from one sample, sequenced in a study of T cells in tuberculosis. Clones were sequenced by immunoSEQ multiplex PCR, and TCRdb holds only the in-frame ones, with some missing. The table includes 6,500 to 8,000 clones, more than 85% detected once. Input material: PBMCs. The source of these receptors is an adult with tuberculosis. Each CDR3 is given with its conserved first and last residue. D genes are given only for firm matches. The size field is filled for only some rows; it gives once, few, many or a size class.

clone size	D gene	J gene	V gene	CDR3 protein	CDR3 DNA
-	-	TRBJ1-3	TRBV6-1	CASSVSDTRNTIYF	TGTGCCAGCAGTGTATCGGACACCCGAAACACCATATATTTT
-	TRBD2	TRBJ2-3	TRBV19	CASSWDWSGGRDTQYF	TGTGCCAGTAGTTGGGACTGGAGCGGGGGGCGGGATACGCAGTATTTT
-	-	TRBJ1-4	TRBV27	CASSSTNEKLFF	TGTGCCAGCAGCTCAACTAATGAAAAACTGTTTTTT
-	TRBD1	TRBJ2-1	TRBV30	CAWNRDRGAYNEQFF	TGTGCCTGGAATAGGGACAGGGGAGCCTACAATGAGCAGTTCTTC
-	-	TRBJ1-1	TRBV5-4	CASSPAGVNTEAFF	TGTGCCAGCAGCCCCGCAGGGGTGAACACTGAAGCTTTCTTT
-	TRBD1	TRBJ2-3	TRBV19	CASSITRPGQGLDTQYF	TGTGCCAGTAGTATAACGCGACCGGGACAGGGGTTAGATACGCAGTATTTT
-	TRBD1	TRBJ1-2	TRBV2	CASSLGDSASGYTF	TGTGCCAGCTCCCTGGGGGACAGCGCCTCTGGCTACACCTTC
-	TRBD2	TRBJ2-7	TRBV29-1	CSVPTSGSSYEQYF	TGCAGCGTTCCTACTAGCGGGAGCTCCTACGAGCAGTACTTC
-	-	TRBJ2-7	TRBV10-2	CASSTRGEQYF	TGCGCCAGCAGTACCCGGGGCGAGCAGTACTTC
-	TRBD1	TRBJ1-2	TRBV20-1	CSASLTGDGW	TGCAGTGCTAGTTTGACAGGGGACGGCTGG
-	TRBD2	TRBJ2-7	TRBV29-1	CSVEWGVERGRPYEQYF	TGCAGCGTTGAATGGGGCGTCGAGCGGGGGCGGCCCTACGAGCAGTACTTC
-	-	TRBJ2-7	TRBV29-1	CSVEIGSRQYEQYF	TGCAGCGTTGAGATCGGCAGCCGACAATACGAGCAGTACTTC
-	-	TRBJ1-1	TRBV2	CASRLTGSATEAFF	TGTGCCAGCAGGCTAACAGGGAGCGCAACTGAAGCTTTCTTT
-	-	TRBJ2-4	TRBV19	CASSWGRIQYF	TGTGCCAGTAGTTGGGGGCGCATTCAGTACTTC
-	-	TRBJ2-7	TRBV14	CASSETGDSYEQYF	TGTGCCAGCAGCGAGACAGGCGACTCCTACGAGCAGTACTTC
-	TRBD1	TRBJ1-1	TRBV4-1	CASRRPGQENTEAFF	TGCGCCAGCAGACGTCCGGGACAGGAGAACACTGAAGCTTTCTTT
-	TRBD1	TRBJ1-1	TRBV15	CATSVDRASNTEAFF	TGTGCCACCTCCGTAGACAGGGCATCGAACACTGAAGCTTTCTTT
-	-	TRBJ1-1	TRBV6-6	CASSYSAGDTEAFF	TGTGCCAGCAGTTACTCGGCAGGGGACACTGAAGCTTTCTTT
medium-sized	-	TRBJ1-4	TRBV7-8	CASSFLASPNNEKLFF	TGTGCCAGCAGCTTCCTGGCTTCGCCGAATAATGAAAAACTGTTTTTT
-	TRBD1	TRBJ1-1	TRBV30	CAWSLQGLNTEAFF	TGTGCCTGGTCATTACAGGGGCTGAACACTGAAGCTTTCTTT
-	TRBD2	TRBJ2-2	TRBV18	CASSLRLANTGELFF	TGTGCCAGCTCACTCCGACTAGCTAACACCGGTGAGCTGTTTTTT
-	-	TRBJ2-6	TRBV1	CTSSPPAGVAGDTPGANVLTF	TGCACCAGCAGCCCGCCCGCCGGGGTAGCGGGAGATACACCTGGGGCCAACGTCCTGACTTTC
-	-	TRBJ2-1	TRBV20-1	CSASGYNEQFF	TGCAGTGCTAGCGGTTACAATGAGCAGTTCTTC
-	TRBD2	TRBJ2-5	TRBV5-4	CASSLASGGLYQETQYF	TGTGCCAGCAGCTTGGCTAGCGGGGGCCTGTACCAAGAGACCCAGTACTTC
-	TRBD1	TRBJ2-5	TRBV5-1	CASKEMGQPQETQYF	TGCGCCAGCAAGGAAATGGGACAGCCACAAGAGACCCAGTACTTC
-	-	TRBJ1-2	TRBV5-1	CASSLGGEDGYTF	TGCGCCAGCAGCTTGGGGGGAGAAGATGGCTACACCTTC
once	-	TRBJ1-3	TRBV15	CATSRDSAGGGNTIYF	TGTGCCACCAGCAGAGATTCAGCCGGGGGAGGGAACACCATATATTTT
-	-	TRBJ2-1	TRBV21-1	CASAYGQGHEQFF	TGTGCCAGCGCATATGGACAGGGCCATGAGCAGTTCTTC
-	TRBD1	TRBJ2-3	TRBV19	CASRTGFADTQYF	TGTGCCTCCAGGACAGGGTTCGCAGATACGCAGTATTTT
-	-	TRBJ2-3	TRBV29-1	CSGQSTDTQYF	TGCAGCGGACAGAGCACAGATACGCAGTATTTT
-	-	TRBJ2-5	TRBV7-8	CASSLETGQSGETQYF	TGTGCCAGCAGCTTAGAAACCGGACAGTCTGGAGAGACCCAGTACTTC
-	-	TRBJ2-2	TRBV7-2	CASSSPGTGELFF	TGTGCCAGCAGTTCACCGGGGACCGGGGAGCTGTTTTTT
-	-	TRBJ2-7	TRBV7-2	CASSLGHASSYEQYF	TGTGCCAGCAGCTTAGGCCACGCCAGCTCCTACGAGCAGTACTTC
-	-	TRBJ1-2	TRBV20-1	CSASDYGYTF	TGCAGTGCTAGCGACTATGGCTACACCTTC
once	TRBD1	TRBJ1-3	TRBV7-8	CASSSSGQGKNTIYF	TGTGCCAGCAGCTCCTCGGGACAGGGGAAAAACACCATATATTTT
once	TRBD1	TRBJ2-2	TRBV10-1	CASSRDSDTGELFF	TGCGCCAGCAGCCGGGACAGTGATACCGGGGAGCTGTTTTTT
-	-	TRBJ1-1	TRBV27	CASSFHWEGAEAFF	TGTGCCAGCAGTTTTCACTGGGAGGGGGCTGAAGCTTTCTTT
-	-	TRBJ2-7	TRBV7-9	CASSSPRQPLSYEQYF	TGTGCCAGCAGCTCACCCAGACAGCCCCTATCCTACGAGCAGTACTTC
-	TRBD1	TRBJ2-7	TRBV18	CASSASLGQGASEQYF	TGTGCCAGCTCCGCTAGCCTGGGACAGGGGGCCTCCGAGCAGTACTTC
-	-	TRBJ1-4	TRBV28	CASSQDQNEKLFF	TGTGCCAGCAGTCAGGATCAGAATGAAAAACTGTTTTTT
-	-	TRBJ1-5	TRBV7-9	CASSLGTGQPQHF	TGTGCCAGCAGCCTCGGCACGGGTCAGCCCCAGCATTTT
-	-	TRBJ2-2	TRBV27	CASKTSVTGELFF	TGTGCCAGCAAAACTAGTGTTACCGGGGAGCTGTTTTTT
once	-	TRBJ2-5	TRBV7-9	CASRQGGRARETQYF	TGTGCCAGCAGACAGGGGGGGAGGGCCCGAGAGACCCAGTACTTC
-	-	TRBJ2-7	TRBV11-2	CASDKAARRSSYEQYF	TGTGCCAGCGACAAGGCGGCGCGGAGGAGCTCCTACGAGCAGTACTTC
-	-	TRBJ1-1	TRBV2	CASRGGLNTEAFF	TGTGCCAGCAGGGGGGGACTGAACACTGAAGCTTTCTTT
-	TRBD1	TRBJ2-2	TRBV10-3	CAIRTGLDTGELFF	TGTGCCATCAGGACAGGGTTGGACACCGGGGAGCTGTTTTTT
-	TRBD2	TRBJ2-5	TRBV5-4	CASSLETSGDETQYF	TGTGCCAGCAGCTTGGAGACTAGCGGGGACGAGACCCAGTACTTC
-	TRBD2	TRBJ2-7	TRBV6-5	CATERGYQSYEQYF	TGTGCCACCGAGCGGGGATATCAAAGTTACGAGCAGTACTTC
-	TRBD1	TRBJ1-4	TRBV6-5	CASATGRRKLFF	TGTGCCAGTGCGACAGGGCGAAGAAAACTGTTTTTT
-	TRBD1	TRBJ1-3	TRBV15	CATSPSGTGKGNTIYF	TGTGCCACCAGCCCCTCTGGGACAGGGAAGGGAAACACCATATATTTT
-	-	TRBJ2-3	TRBV7-7	CASSFSGASTDTQYF	TGTGCCAGCAGCTTTTCTGGGGCTAGCACAGATACGCAGTATTTT
-	TRBD1	TRBJ1-5	TRBV2	CASSGTDWFAGNQPQHF	TGTGCCAGCAGCGGGACAGATTGGTTTGCGGGCAATCAGCCCCAGCATTTT